The text below deals with one T cell receptor (beta chain). No antigen is known for it. The source of the sample is a study of T cell responses to AZD1222 COVID-19 vaccine. Study findings and constraints: Mostly white British, mostly female donors; authors suggested clonal diversity may be underestimated. Repertoire sampling happened only post peak T cell response.

Only in-frame clones appear in the TCRdb table, and some are missing; sequencing was by immunoSEQ multiplex PCR. The table shows about 120,000 clones, with about 85% occurring only once. Source: peripheral blood, taken on day 0 of AZD1222 vaccination. The TCR comes from an adult in good health.

As DNA, the CDR3 is TGTGCCAGCAGCTTCCGAGTCCCGGACAGGGTAAAAAATCAGCCCCAGCATTTT. Its protein is CASSFRVPDRVKNQPQHF. The V and J genes are TRBV5-8 and TRBJ1-5; the match to TRBD1 covers 8 bases. This CDR3 contains 18 residues. With V trimmed by 2 bases and J by 4 bases, 14 bases remained unmatched. CDR1 and CDR2 from the germline V gene are SGHTS and YDEGEE.